The sequence of this T cell receptor (beta chain) was determined in a study of cytomegalovirus exposure and HLA in healthy donors. General study findings and limits: Analyzed later, most CMV-associated TCR beta chains appeared HLA-restricted. Versus the roughly 700-donor mean, an Asian-associated ancestry cluster reportedly showed fewer N-insertions in a later analysis. Indistinguishable V segments such as TRBV6-2 and TRBV6-3 were excluded.

In regard to this clone: The antigen is undetermined. An end of the junction differs from the germline gene, which may be a read error.

CDR1 and CDR2 (germline): SEHNR, FQNEAQ (reference sequence). The CDR3 totals 18 residues. The PCR contained 60 Vbeta and 13 Jbeta primers. Assay: immunoSEQ multiplex PCR; the TCRdb copy retains only in-frame clones and omits some. This table has under 200,000 clones, about 80% appearing once. V and J are TRBV7-9 and TRBJ2-5; 7 nucleotides align to TRBD1. The source material was PBMCs. The clonotype comes from a woman aged 50 to 60 in good health and CMV-seronegative. CDR3: CSSSLSLTMGTDQETQYF. Here the CDR3 DNA reads TGTTCCAGCAGCTTGTCTTTGACGATGGGGACAGATCAAGAGACCCAGTACTTC.